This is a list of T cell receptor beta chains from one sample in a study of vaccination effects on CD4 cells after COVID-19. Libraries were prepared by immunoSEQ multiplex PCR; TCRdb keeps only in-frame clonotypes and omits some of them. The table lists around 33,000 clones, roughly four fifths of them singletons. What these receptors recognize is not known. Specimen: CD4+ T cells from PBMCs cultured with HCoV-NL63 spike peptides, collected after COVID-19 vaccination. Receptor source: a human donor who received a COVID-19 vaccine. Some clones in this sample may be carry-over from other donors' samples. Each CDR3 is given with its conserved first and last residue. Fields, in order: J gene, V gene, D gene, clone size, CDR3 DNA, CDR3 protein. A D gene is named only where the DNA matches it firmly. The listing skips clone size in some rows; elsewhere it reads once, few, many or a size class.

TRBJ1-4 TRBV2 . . TGTGCCAGCAGTGGATTTGGGAGCCGGGAAAAACTGTTTTTT CASSGFGSREKLFF
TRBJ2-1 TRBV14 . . TGTGCCAGCAGCCCCCGTGGGGTATGGCGAGGCTCCTACAATGAGCAGTTCTTC CASSPRGVWRGSYNEQFF
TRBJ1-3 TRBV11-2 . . TGTGCCAGCAGCCAATCCGTAGGAAACACCATATATTTT CASSQSVGNTIYF
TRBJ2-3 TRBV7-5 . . TGTGCCAGAAGCTTAGGCGGGGGGGACGGCACAGATACGCAGTATTTT CARSLGGGDGTDTQYF
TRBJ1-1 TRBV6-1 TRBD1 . TGTGCCAGCAGTGAAGCGGTGGCAGGGGGCGCGTCTGGGACTGAAGCTTTCTTT CASSEAVAGGASGTEAFF
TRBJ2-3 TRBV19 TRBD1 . TGTGCCAGTAGGGGAGGACAGGGCAGCACAGATACGCAGTATTTT CASRGGQGSTDTQYF
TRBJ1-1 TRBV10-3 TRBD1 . TGTGCCATCAGTGCCGGGACAGGGGAGGACAACACTGAAGCTTTCTTT CAISAGTGEDNTEAFF
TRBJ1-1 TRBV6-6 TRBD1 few TGTGCCAGCAGTTATGGAGGGACAGGGAACACTGAAGCTTTCTTT CASSYGGTGNTEAFF
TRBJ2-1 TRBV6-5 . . TGTGCCAGCAGTTACGGCCTCGGGATTGTGGATGAGCAGTTCTTC CASSYGLGIVDEQFF
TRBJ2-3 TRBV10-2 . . TGCGCCAGCAGTGGGAGACAGTGGGGCGAAATCACAGATACGCAGTATTTT CASSGRQWGEITDTQYF
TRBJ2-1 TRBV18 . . TGTGCCAGCTCACCTACAGGGACCTCCTACAATGAGCAGTTCTTC CASSPTGTSYNEQFF
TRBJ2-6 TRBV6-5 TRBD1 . TGTGCCGGACAGGTGAGCTCTGGGGCCAACGTCCTGACTTTC CAGQVSSGANVLTF
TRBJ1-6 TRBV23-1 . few TGCGCCAGCAGTCAGTTGACAGTTAGCTCCTATAATTCACCCCTCCACTTT CASSQLTVSSYNSPLHF
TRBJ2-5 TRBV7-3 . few TGTGCCAGCAGCTCGGACTATCAAGAGACCCAGTACTTC CASSSDYQETQYF
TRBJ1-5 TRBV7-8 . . TGTGCCAGCAGCCCCCGGGGGGGGAGTGGACAGCCCCAGCATTTT CASSPRGGSGQPQHF
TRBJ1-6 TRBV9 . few TGTGCCAGCAGCGTAGCTTCAGGGTCTGATTCACCCCTCCACTTT CASSVASGSDSPLHF
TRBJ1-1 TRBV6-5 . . TGTGCCACCCTCGGGACTTTGAACACTGAAGCTTTCTTT CATLGTLNTEAFF
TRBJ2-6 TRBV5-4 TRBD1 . TGTGCCAGCAGCTCCGTCTTATGGGGACAGGGGAAGGGTGGGGCCAACGTCCTGACTTTC CASSSVLWGQGKGGANVLTF
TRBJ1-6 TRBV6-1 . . TGTGCCAGCAGTGAAGTAGTCCGGGCGTCCTATAATTCACCCCTCCACTTT CASSEVVRASYNSPLHF
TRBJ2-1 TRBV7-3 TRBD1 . TGTGCCAGCAGCCCGACAGGGGCAAAGGATGAGCAGTTCTTC CASSPTGAKDEQFF
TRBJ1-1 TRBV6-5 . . TGTGCCAGCACCCCCGGCAGGTCGAACACTGAAGCTTTCTTT CASTPGRSNTEAFF
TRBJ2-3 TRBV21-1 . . TGTGCCAGCAGCCCTCTCAGGACAGAAAGCACAGATACGCAGTATTTT CASSPLRTESTDTQYF
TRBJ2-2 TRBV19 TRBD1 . TGTGCCAGTAGTCATACCGCAGGGGGCGCCACCGGGGAGCTGTTTTTT CASSHTAGGATGELFF
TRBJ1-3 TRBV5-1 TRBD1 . TGCGCCAGCAGCTTCGGACAGGGGCACTCTGGAAACACCATATATTTT CASSFGQGHSGNTIYF
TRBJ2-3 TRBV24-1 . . TGTGCCACCAGTGATTTTAGAGGCACAGATACGCAGTATTTT CATSDFRGTDTQYF
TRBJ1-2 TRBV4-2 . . TGTGCCAGCAGCCAAGATACTGGAGAGATTGGATACACCTTC CASSQDTGEIGYTF
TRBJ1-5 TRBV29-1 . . TGCAGCGTTGATGGGGGCCCCAATCAGCCCCAGCATTTT CSVDGGPNQPQHF
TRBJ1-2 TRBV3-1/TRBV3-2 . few TGTGCCAGCAGCCAAGGGCAGTACTATGGCTACACCTTC CASSQGQYYGYTF
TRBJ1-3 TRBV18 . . TGTGCCAGCTCACCACCGCTATCTGGAAACACCATATATTTT CASSPPLSGNTIYF
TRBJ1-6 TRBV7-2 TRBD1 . TGTGCCAGCAGCACACAGGGGAAGGGTAATTCACCCCTCCACTTT CASSTQGKGNSPLHF
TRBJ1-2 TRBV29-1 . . TGCAGCGTTGAACTCGGGGGACGGAACTATGGCTACACCTTC CSVELGGRNYGYTF
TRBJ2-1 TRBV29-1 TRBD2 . TGCAGCGTAGGGACTAGCCCCGAGCAGTTCTTC CSVGTSPEQFF
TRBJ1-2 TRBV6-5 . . TGTGCCAGCACCGGAGGGGACACGGTGAAGGGCTACACCTTC CASTGGDTVKGYTF
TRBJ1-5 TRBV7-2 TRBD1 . TGTGCCAGCAGCTTACGGACAGGGGGCGTGAGCAATCAGCCCCAGCATTTT CASSLRTGGVSNQPQHF
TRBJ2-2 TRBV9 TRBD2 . TGTGCCAGCAGCGTAGGGCTAGCGGGGGGTACGAACACCGGGGAGCTGTTTTTT CASSVGLAGGTNTGELFF
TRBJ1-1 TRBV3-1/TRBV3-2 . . TGTGCCAGCAGCCAAGACAGGGTCGGCACTGAAGCTTTCTTT CASSQDRVGTEAFF
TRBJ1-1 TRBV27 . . TGTGCCAGCAGTGTTCGGGGATCGAACACTGAAGCTTTCTTT CASSVRGSNTEAFF
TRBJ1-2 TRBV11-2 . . TGTGCCAGCAGCCCTAGCGTTAACTATGGCTACACCTTC CASSPSVNYGYTF
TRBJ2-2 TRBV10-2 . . TGCGCCAGCAGTAGGGGGAACACCGGGGAGCTGTTTTTT CASSRGNTGELFF
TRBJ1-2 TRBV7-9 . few TGTGCCAGCAGCTTAGCCACAGCCTTCTATGGCTACACCTTC CASSLATAFYGYTF
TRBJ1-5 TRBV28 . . TGTGCCACCTCCGGGCAACAGCCCCAGCATTTT CATSGQQPQHF
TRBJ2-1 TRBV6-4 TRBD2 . TGTGCCAGCAGTGACCTTAGCGGGGGGAAGGATGAGCAGTTCTTC CASSDLSGGKDEQFF
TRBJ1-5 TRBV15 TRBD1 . TGTGCCACCAGCCGCCCGACAGGGGGCCCTCAGCCCCAGCATTTT CATSRPTGGPQPQHF
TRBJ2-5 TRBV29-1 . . TGCAGCGTTGAGGCTGCCCCCGGGACCCAGTACTTC CSVEAAPGTQYF
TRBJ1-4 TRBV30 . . TGTGCCTGGTCAGGCTTGTCGCAAAATGAAAAACTGTTTTTT CAWSGLSQNEKLFF
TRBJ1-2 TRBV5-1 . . TGCGCCAGCAGCTGGGTGTCCCAGGTCGGGGATGGCTACACCTTC CASSWVSQVGDGYTF
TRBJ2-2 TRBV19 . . TGTGCCAGTAGTAAACAGGGTGGGACCGGGGAGCTGTTTTTT CASSKQGGTGELFF
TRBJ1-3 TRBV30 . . TGTGCCTGGAGCCGAGAGAGGGCGTCCTCTGGAAACACCATATATTTT CAWSRERASSGNTIYF
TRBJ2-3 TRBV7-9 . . TGTGCCAGCAGCTTCAGACGCTCAGGGTCGGATACGCAGTATTTT CASSFRRSGSDTQYF
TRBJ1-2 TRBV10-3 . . TGTGCCATCAGTGAAGAGTGGGACCCCGCGAGGGGCTACACCTTC CAISEEWDPARGYTF